Sequencing of this TCR beta chain was carried out in a study of blood T cell repertoires in COVID-19. As for the study in general: COVID-19 samples, acute and convalescent, were from the United States, Italy and Spain. T cells, B-cell-depleted T cells, or PBMCs provided the cDNA or gDNA that served as material.

Original processing methods: Counts of nucleated cells, estimated from reference gene primer amplification, were obtained. Only in-frame clones appear in the TCRdb table, and some are missing; sequencing was by immunoSEQ multiplex PCR. The DNA was the basis for D and trimming; V, J and clone size are from that table. The sample holds over 150,000 clones, over 70% seen once. V was clipped by 2 bases and J by 7 bases; unmatched bases: 8. The germline CDR1 and CDR2 sequences are KGHDR and SFDVKD. This CDR3 has 15 residues. The V gene is TRBV24-1, the J gene TRBJ2-5; TRBD1 matches 8 bases. The clonotype originates from a woman in her 70s who had recovered from COVID-19. The source material was peripheral blood. The CDR3 DNA reads as TGTGCCACCAGTGATTCGCCGACAGGGGTGGGGACCCAGTACTTC. Translated: CATSDSPTGVGTQYF.